This T cell receptor beta chain was sequenced for a study of blood T cell repertoires in COVID-19 (dated by TCRdb to the early 2020s). Describing the broader study: Samples from collaborators originated in the United States, Italy and Spain and spanned both the acute and convalescent phases of COVID-19. The prospective study material was composed of cDNA or gDNA derived from T cells, B-cell-depleted T cells, or PBMCs. Subjects who had been exposed to COVID-19, were actively infected with it, or had recovered from it provided the deeply sampled blood TCRbeta repertoires that made up the dataset. The repertoires were released in a freely available public database intended as a resource for research on the immune response to SARS-CoV-2. The samples were drawn from two sources: the first 160 participants of the ongoing ImmuneRACE study, and 1,254 subjects contributed by 6 global collaborators. Sample metadata almost always included a de-identified subject ID, COVID-19 status, age in years and sex. Where available, HLA class I and class II types were taken from metadata supplied by the sample provider and were not determined by assay-based typing.

Notes on this clone: Its antigen remains unidentified. Base quality data are lacking; no much larger clone is found one base away.

One collaborating source in Seattle enrolled patients during active infection and followed them longitudinally through the course of disease. Collaborating institutions collected whole blood in K2EDTA tubes following their own protocols. Collaborator samples were shipped for TCRbeta analysis as frozen whole blood, isolated PBMCs, or DNA extracted from either sample type. TCRbeta CDR3 regions were amplified from genomic DNA by means of the immunoSEQ Assay, a bias-controlled multiplex PCR. Under the source paper's analysis protocol: The number of nucleated cells in each sample was estimated by amplification of reference gene primers within the assay. To quantify the absolute abundance of each unique TCRbeta CDR3 rearrangement, sequence reads were collapsed and filtered. For each sample, productive Simpson clonality was calculated as the square root of Simpson's diversity index over productive rearrangements. Held by TCRdb, this immuneACCESS table contains in-frame sequences only and omits some clones. Under half of the omission traces to an unresolved V gene where checked; the cause of the rest is unknown. The DNA was the basis for D and trimming; V, J and clone size are from that table. The sample records 300,000 to 400,000 clones, 89% of which are singletons. Clones ranked in the top ten supply under 4% of the sample.

The paper as a whole reports these results and caveats: The quantity of clinical and demographic metadata differed by source and by participant and was supplied without curation.

This sequence originates from a woman aged 25 to 39 with COVID-19, enrolled during active disease. The sample comprised peripheral blood.

The CDR3 region reads CASSHVRGGVDEQFF. At the DNA level, the sequence is TGCGCCAGCAGCCATGTGCGGGGGGGCGTCGATGAGCAGTTCTTC. The rearrangement joined TRBV4-1 to TRBJ2-1; TRBD2 agrees with 9 junctional bases. Taken from cysteine to phenylalanine, the CDR3 has 15 residues. Only the CDR3 part of the read is kept: 45 bases, read in frame from the first base. After removal of 3 bases from V and 8 bases from J, the junction retains 8 bases not matched to a gene. Looking up the germline V gene yields CDR1 MGHRA and CDR2 YSYEKL.